The 30 T cell receptor beta chains reported below all come from one sample, sequenced in a study of CD8 T cells in ankylosing spondylitis. One entry per CDR3 protein results from TCRdb running MiXCR on the 5' RACE reads. This repertoire shows around 450,000 distinct CDR3 sequences, roughly 27% found once; its top ten account for 0.75% to 0.9%. These receptors are not linked to any known antigen. Study-level results: A TCR beta motif of under 10 highly homologous variants appeared characteristic of ankylosing spondylitis blood.

What was sequenced was blood, either unsorted or a sorted T cell fraction (not recorded which). The receptors stem from a male donor with ankylosing spondylitis.

This clonotype was detected only a few times. V and J are TRBV7-2 and TRBJ2-7; perhaps TRBD1 as D (6 bases). V lost 1 base, J lost 6 bases, and 13 bases lay in between. Germline lookup yields CDR1 SGHTA and CDR2 FQGNSA. This CDR3 spans 14 amino acids. The CDR3 loop reads CASSLGSQGGEQYV. The CDR3 DNA reads as TGTGCCAGCAGCTTAGGGAGCCAAGGGGGCGAGCAGTACGTC.

V and J are TRBV20-1 and TRBJ2-3; 12 bases map to TRBD2. This CDR3 is built from 16 residues. Germline V gene data show CDR1 as DFQATT and CDR2 as SNEGSKA (reference sequence). The ends lost 5 bases at V and 2 bases at J; junction bases unmatched: 8. The CDR3 DNA reads TGCAGTGCTGGTCTTGGACTAGCGGGACCCACAGATACGCAGTATTTT. Translating gives CSAGLGLAGPTDTQYF.

This clonotype was picked up a small number of times. The CDR3 DNA reads TGCAGCGTTGAATTGTATCTGGACAGGACTGGGGCCTACGAGCAGTACGTC. This sequence encodes CSVELYLDRTGAYEQYV. The chain is built from TRBV29-1 and TRBJ2-7; 7 bases are a match to TRBD1. The V segment lost 2 bases and the J segment 2 bases; nucleotides outside the gene matches: 15. The CDR3 contains 17 residues. Germline CDR1 is SQVTM and CDR2 is ANQGSEA.

The V and J genes are TRBV20-1 and TRBJ2-5; D gene unclear. The germline CDR1 and CDR2 sequences are DFQATT and SNEGSKA (reference sequence). The CDR3 extends over 13 amino acids. Trimming took 0 bases from V and 5 from J, leaving 10 bases between them. CDR3 protein: CSARDDPGETQYF. CDR3 coding DNA: TGCAGTGCTAGAGATGACCCCGGGGAGACCCAGTACTTC.

Comment on this clonotype: The junction and the germline gene differ at one end; a read error may be behind it. The chain is built from TRBV7-2 and TRBJ2-4; D possibly corresponds to TRBD1 (6 bases). The length of the CDR3 is 14 residues. The V gene's germline CDR1 is SGHTA and CDR2 FQGNSA. CDR3 nucleotides: TGTGCCAGCAGATTAGAAGGGGGAGCAAACATTCAGTACTTC. Protein product: CASRLEGGANIQYF. Full variable domain (outside the CDR3, taken from reference TRBV7-2 and TRBJ2-4): GAGVSQSPSNKVTEKGKDVELRCDPISGHTALYWYRQSLGQGLEFLIYFQGNSAPDKSGLPSDRFSAERTGGSVSTLTIQRTQQEDSAVYLCASRLEGGANIQYFGAGTRLSVL.

The chain has TRBV2 and TRBJ2-7, with D perhaps matching TRBD1 (5 bases). CDR1 is SNHLY, CDR2 FYNNEI, per germline. Trimming stripped 3 bases from V and 2 bases from J, with 11 bases between. The CDR3 is made up of 14 amino acids. CDR3 amino acids: CASSDQGSAYEQYF. CDR3 nucleotide sequence: TGTGCCAGCAGTGATCAGGGATCAGCCTACGAGCAGTACTTC. Combining the CDR3 with reference TRBV2 and TRBJ2-7 gives the whole variable domain EPEVTQTPSHQVTQMGQEVILRCVPISNHLYFYWYRQILGQKVEFLVSFYNNEISEKSEIFDDQFSVERPDGSNFTLKIRSTKLEDSAMYFCASSDQGSAYEQYFGPGTRLTVT.

The CDR3 is CAWSPSRGPGTEAFF. In DNA form, the CDR3 reads TGTGCCTGGAGTCCGTCGCGGGGGCCGGGCACTGAAGCTTTCTTT. The chain employs TRBV30 and TRBJ1-1, with D tentatively TRBD1 (6 bases). Germline V CDR1 and CDR2: GTSNPN, SVGIG (reference sequence). The CDR3 is made up of 15 amino acids. Trimming shortened V by 2 bases and J by 4 bases, and 17 bases separated the two germline ends. The complete variable domain, with remaining parts taken from reference TRBV30 and TRBJ1-1, reads SQTIHQWPATLVQPVGSPLSLECTVEGTSNPNLYWYRQAAGRGLQLLFYSVGIGQISSEVPQNLSASRPQDRQFILSSKKLLLSDSGFYLCAWSPSRGPGTEAFFGQGTRLTVV.

The sample holds a few counts of this clonotype. The chain employs TRBV5-1 and TRBJ1-1; D remains unclear. Trimming cost V 3 bases and J 0 bases, with 12 bases left between them. The CDR3 is 15 amino acids. Germline lookup yields CDR1 SGHRS and CDR2 YFSETQ. CDR3 sequence: CASSSFGQLNTEAFF. In nucleotides, the CDR3 is TGCGCCAGCAGCTCCTTCGGGCAGTTGAACACTGAAGCTTTCTTT. Together with reference TRBV5-1 and TRBJ1-1, the CDR3 gives the full variable domain: KAGVTQTPRYLIKTRGQQVTLSCSPISGHRSVSWYQQTPGQGLQFLFEYFSETQRNKGNFPGRFSGRQFSNSRSEMNVSTLELGDSALYLCASSSFGQLNTEAFFGQGTRLTVV.

This clonotype was seen a few times. The chain employs TRBV12-3 or TRBV12-4 and TRBJ2-5, with D unclear. V lost 5 bases, J lost 5 bases, and 15 bases lay in between. CDR3 size: 14 residues. In DNA, the CDR3 is TGTGCCAGCAGTACCAGTTTAGTAAGTGAGACCCAGTACTTC. As protein: CASSTSLVSETQYF.

The genes are TRBV5-1 and TRBJ2-5, with 8 bases that match TRBD2. The CDR3 is 16 amino acids. V shed 1 base and J 5 bases; nucleotides not matched to a gene: 10. The germline CDR1 and CDR2 sequences are SGHRS and YFSETQ. CDR3 nucleotides: TGCGCCAGCAGCTTGTTCGGCGGGAGGAACTCGGAGACCCAGTACTTC. This codes for CASSLFGGRNSETQYF.

The rearrangement joins TRBV27 to TRBJ2-1; 8 bases map to TRBD2. The CDR3 runs to 15 residues. Per germline, CDR1 MNHEY and CDR2 SMNVEV (reference sequence). Trimming removed 1 base from V and 6 bases from J; junction bases left unmatched: 5. The CDR3 region is CASSLYAGGSNEQFF. The CDR3 DNA follows: TGTGCCAGCAGTTTATACGCGGGAGGTTCCAATGAGCAGTTCTTC.

This clonotype was counted a few times. V gene TRBV5-1 combines with J gene TRBJ2-7; D uncertain. Per the germline V gene, CDR1 is SGHRS and CDR2 is YFSETQ. This CDR3 comprises 13 residues. The germline V and J ends were trimmed by 0 bases and 3 bases, with 7 bases remaining between them. For the CDR3, the DNA is TGCGCCAGCAGCTTGGTGCAGAACTACGAGCAGTACTTC. The encoded protein is CASSLVQNYEQYF.

This sequence joins TRBV11-2 and TRBJ2-7; 10 nucleotides match TRBD2. V shed 3 bases, J shed 0 bases, and the junction held 8 bases outside the gene matches. This CDR3 is built from 17 residues. CDR1 is SGHAT and CDR2 is FQNNGV in the germline V gene. The CDR3 loop reads CASSFRTSGTLSYEQYF. The CDR3 bases are TGTGCCAGCAGCTTCCGCACTAGCGGGACCCTCTCCTACGAGCAGTACTTC.

This clonotype was picked up a small number of times. V usage is TRBV25-1 and J usage is TRBJ2-5; 11 nucleotides line up with TRBD2. CDR1 and CDR2 (germline): MGHDK, SYGVNS. CDR3 length equals 14 residues. With V trimmed by 6 bases and J by 5 bases, 5 bases remained unmatched. In DNA, the CDR3 is TGTGCCAGCAGCGCAAGACTAGCGGGGGAGACCCAGTACTTC. Encoded protein: CASSARLAGETQYF. Using reference TRBV25-1 and TRBJ2-5 for the parts outside the CDR3, the full variable domain is EADIYQTPRYLVIGTGKKITLECSQTMGHDKMYWYQQDPGMELHLIHYSYGVNSTEKGDLSSESTVSRIRTEHFPLTLESARPSHTSQYLCASSARLAGETQYFGPGTRLLVL.

The sample holds a few counts of this clonotype. The CDR3 sequence is CASSSARLAGSEQFF. CDR3 nucleotide sequence: TGTGCCAGCAGTTCTGCTCGACTAGCGGGATCTGAGCAGTTCTTC. The V gene is TRBV27, the J gene TRBJ2-1; TRBD2 matches 11 bases. CDR3 length equals 15 residues. Trimming at V came to 4 bases and at J to 9 bases, leaving 8 bases not matched to a gene. CDR1 and CDR2 from the germline V gene are MNHEY and SMNVEV (reference sequence).

This chain connects TRBV15 to TRBJ1-6, with D hard to call. The V end lost 0 bases, the J end lost 9 bases, and 3 bases lay between the germline ends. Germline V gene data show CDR1 as LNHNV and CDR2 as YYDKDF (reference sequence). The CDR3 extends over 12 amino acids. DNA for the CDR3: TGTGCCACCAGCAGAGATAGTTCACCCCTCCACTTT. Residues: CATSRDSSPLHF. Complete variable domain (other parts from reference TRBV15 and TRBJ1-6): DAMVIQNPRYQVTQFGKPVTLSCSQTLNHNVMYWYQQKSSQAPKLLFHYYDKDFNNEADTPDNFQSRRPNTSFCFLDIRSPGLGDTAMYLCATSRDSSPLHFGNGTRLTVT.

There are a few counts of this clonotype. The chain employs TRBV10-3 and TRBJ2-1; 7 bases line up with TRBD1. Germline V gives CDR1 ENHRY, CDR2 SYGVKD. The CDR3 is 15 amino acids. V shed 4 bases and J 2 bases; nucleotides not matched to a gene: 5. The CDR3 DNA reads as TGTGCCATCAGTGCCAGGGGGAGCCCCTACAATGAGCAGTTCTTC. This translates into CAISARGSPYNEQFF.

J is TRBJ1-5 and V is TRBV7-2; a possible D gene is TRBD1 (6 bases). Deletions cut 1 base from V and 4 bases from J, with 11 bases between. The CDR3 length is 15 residues. Looked up from germline, CDR1 is SGHTA and CDR2 is FQGNSA. The chain's CDR3 is CASSLDRVENQPQHF. For the CDR3, the DNA is TGTGCCAGCAGCTTAGACAGGGTGGAGAATCAGCCCCAGCATTTT.

The chain couples TRBV7-2 to TRBJ2-1; no definite D call. The CDR3 contains 14 residues. Germline-derived CDR1 and CDR2 are SGHTA and FQGNSA. Trimming left V 2 bases short and J 7 bases short, with 12 bases between. The CDR3 nucleotides read TGTGCCAGCAGCTTAATCGGCCTGGGGAATGAGCAGTTCTTC. Protein sequence: CASSLIGLGNEQFF.

This rearrangement joins TRBV5-1 to TRBJ2-5, with a possible D match to TRBD2 (6 bases). CDR1 is SGHRS and CDR2 is YFSETQ in the germline V gene. V was pared by 4 bases and J by 9 bases, with 10 bases between. CDR3 length equals 11 residues. The CDR3 protein is CASSPGESQYF. The CDR3 DNA reads as TGCGCCAGCAGCCCGGGGGAGTCCCAGTACTTC.

The chain recombines TRBV5-1 with TRBJ2-7; D unclear. Per the germline V gene, CDR1 is SGHRS and CDR2 is YFSETQ. The V end was cut by 0 bases, the J end by 3 bases, with 10 bases between. This CDR3 is built from 14 residues. The CDR3 DNA reads as TGCGCCAGCAGCTTGGCCGAGACACTCTACGAGCAGTACTTC. Its protein is CASSLAETLYEQYF.

This chain uses TRBV18 with TRBJ2-1; perhaps TRBD1 as D (6 bases). CDR1 and CDR2 (germline): KGHSH, LQKENI. The V gene lost 2 bases and the J gene lost 2 bases, with 13 bases spanning the gap. This CDR3 is 16 amino acids long. CDR3 nucleotides: TGTGCCAGCTCACCATACCGGGACATCGCCTACAATGAGCAGTTCTTC. Amino acid sequence: CASSPYRDIAYNEQFF.

The chain recombines TRBV11-2 with TRBJ2-2; a weak D match, TRBD2 (6 bases). The germline gives CDR1 SGHAT, CDR2 FQNNGV. The CDR3 has 14 residues. With 2 bases removed from V and 6 bases from J, the gap between germline ends came to 10 bases. The CDR3 DNA is TGTGCCAGCAGCTTACAACTAGCCCCCGGGGAGCTGTTTTTT. Amino acids: CASSLQLAPGELFF.

The chain uses TRBV15 and TRBJ1-2, with 9 bases matching TRBD1. V lost 5 bases, J lost 14 bases, and 12 bases stayed unmatched. This CDR3 comprises 13 residues. In germline, CDR1 is LNHNV, CDR2 YYDKDF (reference sequence). The CDR3 DNA reads TGTGCCACCAGCTCCCGGGACAGGGACAGCGGGACCTTC. Amino acids: CATSSRDRDSGTF.

The rearrangement links TRBV20-1 to TRBJ1-5; D possibly corresponds to TRBD1 (5 bases). The CDR3 totals 14 residues. The ends were cut back, 4 bases at V and 1 base at J, with 11 bases in the middle. The germline gives CDR1 DFQATT, CDR2 SNEGSKA (reference sequence). The CDR3 DNA reads as TGCAGTGCTACCCGGGGCGGAAGCAATCAGCCCCAGCATTTT. Translation: CSATRGGSNQPQHF.

This clonotype was counted a few times. This chain uses TRBV19 with TRBJ1-2; 7 bases line up with TRBD1. The CDR3 spans 12 residues. Germline V gene data show CDR1 as LNHDA and CDR2 as SQIVND (reference sequence). V gave up 7 bases and J gave up 7 bases; unmatched junction bases: 6. CDR3 DNA sequence: TGTGCCAGTATGAGACAGGGTTTTGGCTACACCTTC. Encoded protein: CASMRQGFGYTF. Using reference TRBV19 and TRBJ1-2 for the parts outside the CDR3, the full variable domain is DGGITQSPKYLFRKEGQNVTLSCEQNLNHDAMYWYRQDPGQGLRLIYYSQIVNDFQKGDIAEGYSVSREKKESFPLTVTSAQKNPTAFYLCASMRQGFGYTFGSGTRLTVV.

This clonotype occurred a few times. The chain is built from TRBV29-1 and TRBJ2-5; perhaps TRBD1 as D (6 bases). The germline V and J ends were trimmed by 7 bases and 3 bases, with 6 bases remaining between them. The CDR3 runs 10 residues. Germline-derived CDR1 and CDR2 are SQVTM and ANQGSEA. The CDR3 DNA reads TGCAGCGCAGGGGAAGAGACCCAGTACTTC. Protein product: CSAGEETQYF.

This clonotype was seen only a few times. V usage is TRBV4-1 and J usage is TRBJ1-1; D unresolved. The CDR3 is 14 amino acids. V was cut by 1 base and J by 5 bases, with 11 bases left in between. CDR1 is MGHRA and CDR2 is YSYEKL in the germline V gene. CDR3 region: CASSQGRGATEAFF. CDR3 nucleotide sequence: TGCGCCAGCAGCCAAGGGCGGGGTGCGACTGAAGCTTTCTTT.

The chain is built from TRBV3-1 and TRBJ1-1; a possible D gene is TRBD1 (6 bases). CDR3 size: 14 residues. CDR1 and CDR2 from the germline V gene are LGHDT and YNNKEL (reference sequence). Trimming removed 4 bases from V and 4 bases from J, with 13 bases in between. The CDR3 DNA sequence: TGTGCCAGCAGCCTACACAGGGAGGGCACTGAAGCTTTCTTT. It translates to CASSLHREGTEAFF.

The chain employs TRBV5-1 and TRBJ2-1, with a weak D call TRBD2 (5 bases). The CDR3 spans 14 residues. The V end was cut by 3 bases, the J end by 3 bases, with 10 bases between. Per the germline V gene, CDR1 is SGHRS and CDR2 is YFSETQ. CDR3 bases: TGCGCCAGCAGCTCGGACTCTTACTACAATGAGCAGTTCTTC. Translation: CASSSDSYYNEQFF.